This TCR beta chain was recorded in a study of breast tumors, draining lymph nodes, adjacent tissues. Study-wide points: Tumor T cell lymph node origin was a supported hypothesis, not proven. Tumor repertoires ranked between lymph nodes and nontumor tissue in diversity, with V and J gene preferences. Tumor and nontumor repertoires were significantly more similar in luminal-like than in basal-like breast cancer. Findings are consistent with lymph node origin and intratumoral expansion of most tumor T cells.

TCRdb ran MiXCR on the multiplex PCR reads and lists one entry per CDR3 protein. The sample gives 80,000 to 130,000 distinct CDR3 sequences, around 20% of which show up once; 1% to 1.5% is in the top ten. A remark on this clonotype: Its matching antigen is unknown.

Germline assignment: CDR1 SGHRS and CDR2 YFSETQ. Losses at the gene ends were 2 bases for V and 5 bases for J; bases not matched to a gene: 8. CDR3 size: 17 residues. Samples came from axillary lymph nodes draining the breast cancer. The origin of this receptor is a female donor with breast cancer. Some clones in this sample may be carry-over from other donors' samples. Sequencing was performed on axillary lymph node tissue. The rearrangement joins TRBV5-1 to TRBJ2-5; TRBD2 matches at 14 bases. CDR3 nucleotide sequence: TGCGCCAGCAGCTTTTGGGGACTAGCGGGAGAGTATGAGACCCAGTACTTC. This gives the protein CASSFWGLAGEYETQYF.